A single sample is the source of the 29 T cell receptor beta chains below, sequenced in a study of blood T cell repertoires in COVID-19. Clones were read by immunoSEQ multiplex PCR, and TCRdb kept only the in-frame ones, dropping some. The data show around 200,000 clones, around 90% seen once. The sequenced material came from peripheral blood. The receptors originated from a middle-aged man with acute or convalescent COVID-19.

This chain joins TRBV27 and TRBJ1-6; the D gene is possibly TRBD1 (6 bases). Germline V gene data show CDR1 as MNHEY and CDR2 as SMNVEV (reference sequence). The CDR3 runs 15 residues. The germline V and J ends were trimmed by 6 bases and 7 bases, with 16 bases remaining between them. This CDR3 reads CASRSWAGENSPLHF. The DNA for the CDR3 is TGTGCCAGCAGGAGTTGGGCAGGGGAGAATTCACCCCTCCACTTT.

The chain carries TRBV3-1 (or the pseudogene TRBV3-2) and TRBJ2-5; 9 bases match TRBD2. This CDR3 contains 13 residues. With V trimmed by 6 bases and J by 8 bases, 7 bases remained unmatched. Germline V lookup: CDR1 LGHDT, CDR2 YNNKEL (reference sequence). CDR3 in DNA: TGTGCCAGCAGATGGGGCGGGAGGGCCACCCAGTACTTC. This encodes CASRWGGRATQYF.

This clone was counted between two and nine times. The chain recombines TRBV4-2 with TRBJ1-4; TRBD1 aligns across 7 bases. The CDR3 consists of 14 residues. Per the germline V gene, CDR1 is LGHNA and CDR2 is YNFKEQ. V lost 4 bases, J lost 4 bases, and 3 bases stayed unmatched. CDR3: CASSLGQLNEKLFF. The CDR3 DNA reads as TGTGCCAGCAGCCTGGGACAGCTTAATGAAAAACTGTTTTTT.

V usage is TRBV4-1 and J usage is TRBJ2-1; a weak D match, TRBD2 (6 bases). Trimming cost V 0 bases and J 5 bases, with 17 bases left between them. CDR1 and CDR2 from the germline V gene are MGHRA and YSYEKL. The CDR3 runs 17 residues. CDR3 nucleotides: TGCGCCAGCAGCCAAGATTTCGGGCGCGGGATCAACAATGAGCAGTTCTTC. This codes for CASSQDFGRGINNEQFF.

This chain uses TRBV9 with TRBJ2-7; 7 bases agree with TRBD1. The CDR3 is 14 amino acids. The V segment lost 3 bases and the J segment 1 base; nucleotides outside the gene matches: 4. Germline V gene sequence: CDR1 SGDLS, CDR2 YYNGEE. CDR3 region: CASSETGNSYEQYF. CDR3 in DNA: TGTGCCAGCAGCGAGACAGGGAATTCCTACGAGCAGTACTTC.

This sequence joins TRBV30 and TRBJ2-5; D is uncertain. Germline-derived CDR1 and CDR2 are GTSNPN and SVGIG (reference sequence). Trimming removed 4 bases from V and 5 bases from J, with 14 bases in between. The length of the CDR3 is 13 residues. The CDR3 nucleotides read TGTGCCTGGAACAGAAAGCAAGTGGAGACCCAGTACTTC. It codes for CAWNRKQVETQYF.

The rearrangement uses TRBV5-6 and TRBJ2-1, with D maybe TRBD2 (6 bases). Germline V lookup: CDR1 SGHDT, CDR2 YYEEEE. The CDR3 consists of 13 residues. V lost 0 bases and J 11 bases, leaving 12 bases between the germline ends. The CDR3 loop reads CASSLANGGKQFF. The CDR3, as DNA: TGTGCCAGCAGCTTGGCCAATGGGGGGAAGCAGTTCTTC. Full variable domain (outside the CDR3, taken from reference TRBV5-6 and TRBJ2-1): DAGVTQSPTHLIKTRGQQVTLRCSPKSGHDTVSWYQQALGQGPQFIFQYYEEEERQRGNFPDRFSGHQFPNYSSELNVNALLLGDSALYLCASSLANGGKQFFGPGTRLTVL.

The chain uses TRBV6-6 and TRBJ1-6; D not certain. Trimming took 4 bases from V and 0 from J, leaving 10 bases between them. Germline CDR1 reads MNHNY; CDR2 reads SVGAGI (reference sequence). The CDR3 length is 16 residues. The CDR3 is CASSSTGSSYNSPLHF. As DNA, the CDR3 is TGTGCCAGCAGTTCGACCGGGAGCTCCTATAATTCACCCCTCCACTTT.

The rearrangement joins TRBV19 to TRBJ1-1, with D possibly being TRBD1 (5 bases). The CDR3 has 17 amino acids. Per germline, CDR1 LNHDA and CDR2 SQIVND (reference sequence). V dropped 3 bases and J dropped 1 base, with 18 bases sitting between them. The chain's CDR3 is CASSIGGAQGPNTEAFF. Written as DNA, the CDR3 is TGTGCCAGTAGTATCGGCGGGGCCCAGGGTCCGAACACTGAAGCTTTCTTT. Looking up the rest from reference TRBV19 and TRBJ1-1 gives the full variable domain: DGGITQSPKYLFRKEGQNVTLSCEQNLNHDAMYWYRQDPGQGLRLIYYSQIVNDFQKGDIAEGYSVSREKKESFPLTVTSAQKNPTAFYLCASSIGGAQGPNTEAFFGQGTRLTVV.

This rearrangement joins TRBV24-1 to TRBJ2-1; D gene ambiguous. The CDR3 has 11 amino acids. V shed 6 bases and J shed 7 bases, with 6 bases lying between them. Germline V lookup: CDR1 KGHDR, CDR2 SFDVKD. CDR3 nucleotides: TGTGCCACCAGTACCAGGAATGAGCAGTTCTTC. Translating it yields CATSTRNEQFF.

This chain uses TRBV10-1 with TRBJ1-6; no firm D call. The CDR3 length is 13 residues. V lost 3 bases, J lost 12 bases, and 12 bases lay in between. Germline CDR1 and CDR2: WNHNN and SYGVQD (reference sequence). CDR3 coding DNA: TGCGCCAGCAGTGACTCCACAGAACGACCCCTCCACTTT. This translates into CASSDSTERPLHF.

This chain uses TRBV18 with TRBJ2-2, with D uncertain. CDR3 length: 15 amino acids. V was trimmed by 3 bases and J by 1 base, leaving 9 bases between them. The germline V gene has CDR1 KGHSH and CDR2 LQKENI. CDR3 DNA sequence: TGTGCCAGCTCACCCCTAGACCTGAACACCGGGGAGCTGTTTTTT. Amino acids: CASSPLDLNTGELFF.

The rearrangement links TRBV5-1 to TRBJ1-6, with a weak D call TRBD1 (5 bases). The length of the CDR3 is 18 residues. Trimming shortened V by 3 bases and J by 0 bases, and 16 bases separated the two germline ends. Germline assignment: CDR1 SGHRS and CDR2 YFSETQ. The CDR3, as DNA: TGCGCCAGCAGCTCCCGGGGGTACGGAAGCTCCTATAATTCACCCCTCCACTTT. It yields the protein CASSSRGYGSSYNSPLHF.

This chain joins TRBV7-2 and TRBJ2-3, with D possibly being TRBD2 (5 bases). V lost 5 bases and J 3 bases, leaving 9 bases between the germline ends. Germline loops: CDR1 SGHTA, CDR2 FQGNSA. The CDR3 has 13 amino acids. CDR3: CASSPRGTDTQYF. CDR3 nucleotide sequence: TGTGCCAGCAGCCCCCGAGGGACAGATACGCAGTATTTT. Together with reference TRBV7-2 and TRBJ2-3, the CDR3 gives the full variable domain: GAGVSQSPSNKVTEKGKDVELRCDPISGHTALYWYRQSLGQGLEFLIYFQGNSAPDKSGLPSDRFSAERTGGSVSTLTIQRTQQEDSAVYLCASSPRGTDTQYFGPGTRLTVL.

This clone was recorded once. The genes are TRBV7-9 and TRBJ2-7; D gene unclear. Trimming took 4 bases from V and 4 from J, leaving 17 bases between them. The CDR3 runs 15 residues. Germline V gives CDR1 SEHNR, CDR2 FQNEAQ (reference sequence). The CDR3 DNA follows: TGTGCCAGCAGCTCCGACGACAACTTCAGTTACGAGCAGTACTTC. Translating it yields CASSSDDNFSYEQYF. The variable domain in full, completed from reference TRBV7-9 and TRBJ2-7, reads DTGVSQNPRHKITKRGQNVTFRCDPISEHNRLYWYRQTLGQGPEFLTYFQNEAQLEKSRLLSDRFSAERPKGSFSTLEIQRTEQGDSAMYLCASSSDDNFSYEQYFGPGTRLTVT.

The V call is TRBV29-1, the J call TRBJ2-3; 8 bases are shared with TRBD2. The V gene's germline CDR1 is SQVTM and CDR2 ANQGSEA. The ends lost 7 bases at V and 2 bases at J; junction bases unmatched: 11. The CDR3 is made up of 15 amino acids. As DNA, the CDR3 is TGCAGCGCATCCGGAGCGGGAGAATCCACAGATACGCAGTATTTT. Protein sequence: CSASGAGESTDTQYF.

This clone was observed a single time. The chain combines TRBV6-2 or TRBV6-3 with TRBJ1-2, with TRBD1 matching 10 bases. This CDR3 is built from 16 residues. CDR1 MNHEY and CDR2 SVGEGT come from the germline V gene. V lost 4 bases and J lost 4; bases outside the gene matches: 9. The CDR3 spells CASSLAWDRGLYGYTF. CDR3 bases: TGTGCCAGCAGTTTAGCCTGGGACAGGGGCCTCTATGGCTACACCTTC.

The V gene is TRBV11-2, the J gene TRBJ2-1; 13 nucleotides match TRBD2. With 5 bases clipped from V and 3 bases from J, the junction kept 4 bases outside the gene matches. This CDR3 spans 16 amino acids. The germline V gene has CDR1 SGHAT and CDR2 FQNNGV. The CDR3, as DNA: TGTGCCAGCAGCGGGGGACTAGCGGGAAGCTACAATGAGCAGTTCTTC. Amino acids: CASSGGLAGSYNEQFF. The entire variable domain, with the rest obtained from reference TRBV11-2 and TRBJ2-1, is as follows: EAGVAQSPRYKIIEKRQSVAFWCNPISGHATLYWYQQILGQGPKLLIQFQNNGVVDDSQLPKDRFSAERLKGVDSTLKIQPAKLEDSAVYLCASSGGLAGSYNEQFFGPGTRLTVL.

The gene calls are TRBV2 and TRBJ1-5; D might be TRBD1 (5 bases). V was clipped by 6 bases and J by 2 bases, with 11 bases between them. Germline V gene lookup returns CDR1 SNHLY and CDR2 FYNNEI. CDR3 size: 14 residues. CDR3 sequence: CASSADSGNQPQHF. Here the CDR3 DNA reads TGTGCCAGCAGCGCCGACAGTGGCAATCAGCCCCAGCATTTT.

The gene calls are TRBV9 and TRBJ2-2; 8 bases agree with TRBD2. J was trimmed by 6 bases and V by 1 base; bases with no gene match: 5. CDR1 and CDR2 from the germline V gene are SGDLS and YYNGEE. The CDR3 loop spans 15 amino acids. Written as DNA, the CDR3 is TGTGCCAGCAGCGTATCGGGGGGGCACGCCGGGGAGCTGTTTTTT. Protein sequence: CASSVSGGHAGELFF.

The CDR3 nucleotides read TGTGCCAGCAGCCGCGGCAGGGCGGAGTATGGCTACACCTTC. This encodes CASSRGRAEYGYTF. This chain joins TRBV3-1 (or the pseudogene TRBV3-2) and TRBJ1-2; a possible D gene is TRBD1 (5 bases). V was trimmed by 4 bases and J by 5 bases, leaving 14 bases between them. This CDR3 contains 14 residues. Per germline, CDR1 LGHDT and CDR2 YNNKEL (reference sequence).

As concerns this clone: In the same sample, other DNA sequences code for this CDR3. The chain recombines TRBV28 with TRBJ1-3; the match to TRBD1 covers 9 bases. Trimming removed 2 bases from V and 7 bases from J; junction bases left unmatched: 6. The CDR3 totals 15 residues. Germline V lookup: CDR1 MDHEN, CDR2 SYDVKM. The CDR3 loop reads CASSLGGTGRNTIYF. The CDR3 coding sequence is TGTGCCAGCAGTTTAGGAGGGACAGGGAGGAACACCATATATTTT.

The count of this clone is one. The chain uses TRBV5-1 and TRBJ2-3, with D possibly being TRBD1 (6 bases). Germline V gives CDR1 SGHRS, CDR2 YFSETQ. The CDR3 is made up of 16 amino acids. V shed 3 bases and J shed 3 bases, with 17 bases lying between them. CDR3 sequence reads: CASSSEVNRATDTQYF. In DNA, the CDR3 is TGCGCCAGCAGCTCCGAAGTAAACAGGGCAACAGATACGCAGTATTTT.

J is TRBJ1-5 and V is TRBV3-1 (or the pseudogene TRBV3-2); 8 bases match TRBD1. Germline V lookup: CDR1 LGHDT, CDR2 YNNKEL (reference sequence). V shed 4 bases and J 2 bases; nucleotides not matched to a gene: 4. The CDR3 sequence is 15 residues long. The chain's CDR3 is CASSPGQGGNQPQHF. Here the CDR3 DNA reads TGTGCCAGCAGCCCAGGACAGGGCGGCAATCAGCCCCAGCATTTT.

V gene TRBV24-1 combines with J gene TRBJ2-2; D remains ambiguous. Germline V lookup: CDR1 KGHDR, CDR2 SFDVKD. V was trimmed by 7 bases and J by 4 bases, leaving 9 bases between them. The CDR3 is made up of 13 amino acids. The CDR3 loop reads CATRRSSTGELFF. The CDR3 DNA follows: TGTGCCACCAGGCGGTCTAGCACCGGGGAGCTGTTTTTT.

This chain links TRBV3-1 (or the pseudogene TRBV3-2) with TRBJ1-2; D gene uncertain. The CDR3 loop spans 14 amino acids. Germline V gives CDR1 LGHDT, CDR2 YNNKEL (reference sequence). V lost 1 base and J 4 bases, leaving 10 bases between the germline ends. The CDR3 region is CASSQALEGYGYTF. The DNA of the CDR3 is TGTGCCAGCAGCCAAGCTCTTGAGGGCTATGGCTACACCTTC.

With respect to this clone: Distinct nucleotide sequences in the sample also encode this CDR3. The chain couples TRBV7-2 to TRBJ2-6; tentatively, D is TRBD2 (5 bases). V lost 2 bases and J lost 0, with 5 bases in between. The CDR3 totals 15 residues. Germline CDR1 and CDR2: SGHTA and FQGNSA. CDR3 residues: CASSLRGSGANVLTF. CDR3 bases: TGTGCCAGCAGCTTACGGGGCTCTGGGGCCAACGTCCTGACTTTC.

Remarks on this clone: Other DNA variants within this sample encode the same CDR3. The rearrangement uses TRBV3-1 (or the pseudogene TRBV3-2) and TRBJ1-2, with TRBD1 matching 7 bases. V dropped 1 base and J dropped 3; count of bases not matched to a gene: 2. CDR3 length: 14 amino acids. CDR1 and CDR2 from the germline V gene are LGHDT and YNNKEL (reference sequence). In DNA form, the CDR3 reads TGTGCCAGCAGCCAAGGGCAGGGGGACTATGGCTACACCTTC. Its translation is CASSQGQGDYGYTF.

To note about this clone: This sample also contains other DNA sequences that code for the same CDR3. J is TRBJ2-5 and V is TRBV3-1 (or the pseudogene TRBV3-2); 11 nucleotides match TRBD2. The CDR3 has 16 amino acids. Germline trimming cut 1 base from V and 7 bases from J; bases unmatched to any gene: 8. Looked up from germline, CDR1 is LGHDT and CDR2 is YNNKEL (reference sequence). CDR3 in amino acids: CASSQGSGGASGTQYF. The CDR3 nucleotides are TGTGCCAGCAGCCAAGGTAGCGGGGGGGCCTCTGGGACCCAGTACTTC.